This T cell receptor beta chain was profiled in a study of a mutant IDH1 vaccine in newly diagnosed glioma. Study information: In some groups vaccination began 4-6 weeks post-radiotherapy; others received it with temozolomide. General study findings and limits: Altogether, around 93% of patients exhibited vaccine-induced immune responses.

On this clone itself: Its cognate antigen is unknown.

This table comes from immunoSEQ multiplex PCR, and its TCRdb copy is limited to in-frame clones, with some not included. The sample lists tens of thousands of clones, about 74% occurring once. Germline V gene sequence: CDR1 ENHRY, CDR2 SYGVKD. Trimming removed 6 bases at V and 0 bases at J, with 11 bases between. The CDR3 sequence is 14 residues long. Noted time point: week 35, safety follow-up. Topical imiquimod accompanied each vaccine dose, which consisted of 300 ug of mutant IDH1 20-mer peptide. The sequence came from a man aged 50-60 years with glioma. The V and J genes are TRBV10-3 and TRBJ1-1; TRBD1 is a possible D gene (6 bases). The specimen comprised PBMCs, sampled from a glioma patient whose treatment included an IDH1 peptide vaccine. CDR3 coding DNA: TGTGCCATCAGGGAGGGGGTACTGAACACTGAAGCTTTCTTT. Translating it yields CAIREGVLNTEAFF.